A selection of T cell receptor beta chains follows, all from one sample in a study of blood T cell repertoires in COVID-19. Sequencing was performed with immunoSEQ multiplex PCR; in TCRdb, only in-frame clones are kept and a portion is missing. The sample has roughly 170,000 clones; around four fifths are singletons. Material: peripheral blood. These receptors originate from a man in his forties who had recovered from COVID-19. The CDR3 runs from the conserved cysteine through the conserved F or W. A D gene is named only where the DNA matches it firmly. Size is stated for part of the rows, as once, few or many counts, or as a class when the clone is expanded.

V	J	D	size	DNA	CDR3
TRBV4-3	TRBJ1-2	NA	NA	TGCGCCAGCAGCCAAGAAGGAAGACAGTTGGGGCCTTTCACCTTC	CASSQEGRQLGPFTF
TRBV7-2	TRBJ1-2	TRBD1	NA	TGTGCCAGCAGCTCCGAACCCAATGGACAGGCAGCGGGCTACACCTTC	CASSSEPNGQAAGYTF
TRBV21-1	TRBJ2-2	NA	NA	TGTGCCAGCGGGACAGGGGACACCGGGGAGCTGTTTTTT	CASGTGDTGELFF
TRBV6-2/TRBV6-3	TRBJ2-1	TRBD1	NA	TGTGCCAGCAGTCGGACAGGATCCTACAATGAGCAGTTCTTC	CASSRTGSYNEQFF
TRBV18	TRBJ2-1	TRBD1	NA	TGTGCCAGCTCACCCCGACAGGGAGACAATGAGCAGTTCTTC	CASSPRQGDNEQFF
TRBV6-6	TRBJ1-5	NA	NA	TGTGCCAGCAGTTACCCCGGTTTAGTTCAGCCCCAGCATTTT	CASSYPGLVQPQHF
TRBV5-5	TRBJ2-7	TRBD1	NA	TGTGCCAGCAGCACCACCGGGACAGGCTCCTACGAGCAGTACTTC	CASSTTGTGSYEQYF
TRBV3-1/TRBV3-2	TRBJ2-1	TRBD2	NA	TGTGCCAGCAGCCAAGTCCAGCGGGGATACAATGAGCAGTTCTTC	CASSQVQRGYNEQFF
TRBV19	TRBJ1-2	TRBD1	NA	TGTGCCAGTAGGACCACAGGGGGCGCAGGTGGCTACACCTTC	CASRTTGGAGGYTF
TRBV6-2/TRBV6-3	TRBJ2-1	NA	NA	TGTGCCAGCAGTTTTTTGAGGGAACCGCGGGATGAGCAGTTCTTC	CASSFLREPRDEQFF
TRBV6-2/TRBV6-3	TRBJ1-1	NA	NA	TGTGCCAGCAGTTATGCCGACAGCTTGAACACTGAAGCTTTCTTT	CASSYADSLNTEAFF
TRBV30	TRBJ2-7	TRBD1	NA	TGTGCCTGGAGTGTTGAGGGGGCTAGCGAGCAGTACTTC	CAWSVEGASEQYF
TRBV5-6	TRBJ1-5	TRBD1	NA	TGTGCCAGCAGCCCCGGGACAGGTGGTAATGAGCCCCAGCATTTT	CASSPGTGGNEPQHF
TRBV7-3	TRBJ2-7	NA	few	TGTGCCAGCAGCTTAAGTGGGGGGATTCCCTACGAGCAGTACTTC	CASSLSGGIPYEQYF
TRBV19	TRBJ1-5	TRBD1	once	TGTGCCAGTAGTCGACAGGGCAAGCAGCCCCAGCATTTT	CASSRQGKQPQHF
TRBV14	TRBJ1-3	NA	NA	TGTGCCAGCAGCCAAACCTACTCTGGAAACACCATATATTTT	CASSQTYSGNTIYF
TRBV5-6	TRBJ1-2	NA	NA	TGTGCCAGCAGCGGTACCGTCGGGTATGCTAACTATGGCTACACCTTC	CASSGTVGYANYGYTF
TRBV30	TRBJ2-5	NA	NA	TGTGCCTGGAGGATGAGAGGTTTGACCCAGTACTTC	CAWRMRGLTQYF
TRBV6-6	TRBJ1-5	NA	NA	TGTGCCAGCAGACTTGGGGACTATAGCAATCAGCCCCAGCATTTT	CASRLGDYSNQPQHF
TRBV29-1	TRBJ2-5	TRBD2	NA	TGCAGCGTTGTAGTAGCGGGAGTGGAGACCCAGTACTTC	CSVVVAGVETQYF
TRBV12-3/TRBV12-4	TRBJ1-1	NA	NA	TGTGCCAGCACCGGGACTGAAGCTTTCTTT	CASTGTEAFF
TRBV6-2/TRBV6-3	TRBJ2-1	NA	NA	TGTGCCAGCAGTCGATTGACTAGCAATGAGCAGTTCTTC	CASSRLTSNEQFF
TRBV4-2	TRBJ1-3	TRBD1	NA	TGTGCCAGCAGCCAAGGACAGGGAGCCTCTGGAAACACCATATATTTT	CASSQGQGASGNTIYF
TRBV29-1	TRBJ2-5	NA	NA	TGCAGCGTTATGGGCGGGGAAGAGACCCAGTACTTC	CSVMGGEETQYF
TRBV6-5	TRBJ1-1	NA	NA	TGTGCCAGCAGGAGACAGAACACTGAAGCTTTCTTT	CASRRQNTEAFF
TRBV9	TRBJ1-1	TRBD1	NA	TGTGCCAGCAGCGTCGGGACAGGTGAATTGGCTTTCTTT	CASSVGTGELAFF
TRBV18	TRBJ2-3	TRBD1	NA	TGTGCCAGCTCACCGAGGAACAGGGGTTCAAGCACAGATACGCAGTATTTT	CASSPRNRGSSTDTQYF
TRBV4-3	TRBJ2-1	NA	NA	TGCGCCAGCAGCCAAACCTTAAGCGGTAGCTCCTACAATGAGCAGTTCTTC	CASSQTLSGSSYNEQFF
TRBV28	TRBJ2-1	TRBD2	NA	TGTGCCAGCGAGACTAGCCCCTACAATGAGCAGTTCTTC	CASETSPYNEQFF
TRBV6-6	TRBJ1-3	NA	NA	TGTGCCAGCAGGCAGGGTCTGGGAAACACCATATATTTT	CASRQGLGNTIYF
TRBV19	TRBJ1-5	NA	NA	TGTGCCAGTAGTGACTCCAATCAGCCCCAGCATTTT	CASSDSNQPQHF
TRBV10-3	TRBJ1-2	TRBD1	NA	TGTGCCATAACCGGGACAGATAATGGCTACACCTTC	CAITGTDNGYTF
TRBV6-5	TRBJ1-2	NA	few	TGTGCCAGCAGTAACTGGAGGGGAGGTCTCTACGGCTACACCTTC	CASSNWRGGLYGYTF
TRBV6-2/TRBV6-3	TRBJ2-7	NA	NA	TGTGCCAGCAGCTACTCAGGGGTTGGCGAGCAGTACTTC	CASSYSGVGEQYF
TRBV19	TRBJ2-2	NA	few	TGTGCCAGTAAGACTTCCCGAGATGCCGGGGAGCTGTTTTTT	CASKTSRDAGELFF
TRBV30	TRBJ2-1	NA	NA	TGTGCCTGGAGTCACGGACTTAGGAGTGAGCAGTTCTTC	CAWSHGLRSEQFF
TRBV4-2	TRBJ1-5	NA	NA	TGTGCCAGCAGCCAGAACAGGGTGAGCAATCAGCCCCAGCATTTT	CASSQNRVSNQPQHF
TRBV5-1	TRBJ2-7	NA	NA	TGCGCCAGCAGCTTTATGGGGGCGGTGGGCGACGAGCAGTACTTC	CASSFMGAVGDEQYF
TRBV7-7	TRBJ2-5	NA	NA	TGTGCTAGCAGCTTAGCGGGTTCAGGGGCAGAGACCCAGTACTTC	CASSLAGSGAETQYF
TRBV28	TRBJ2-3	TRBD1	NA	TGTGCCAGCAGCTCCCCCTGGGCAGGGGGTTTCTCTAGCACAGATACGCAGTATTTT	CASSSPWAGGFSSTDTQYF
TRBV27	TRBJ1-6	NA	NA	TGTGCCAGCAGTCACCAAGGGCAGGGAGGCCTCTATAATTCACCCCTCCACTTT	CASSHQGQGGLYNSPLHF
TRBV4-3	TRBJ2-5	TRBD1	NA	TGCGCCAGCAGCCAAGAGGCTAACAGGGGGTACCAAGAGACCCAGTACTTC	CASSQEANRGYQETQYF
TRBV7-2	TRBJ2-5	NA	NA	TGTGCCAGCAGCTTAAGCCCACAGGGGACCCAGTACTTC	CASSLSPQGTQYF
TRBV9	TRBJ1-2	TRBD1	NA	TGTGCCAGCAGCCCCCGGGACAGACCTAACTATGGCTACACCTTC	CASSPRDRPNYGYTF
TRBV3-1/TRBV3-2	TRBJ2-3	NA	NA	TGTGCCAGCAGCCAAATCTCTAGTCCGGATACGCAGTATTTT	CASSQISSPDTQYF
TRBV7-9	TRBJ2-7	TRBD1	once	TGTGCCAGCAGCGAATGGACAGGGATCTCCTACGAGCAGTACTTC	CASSEWTGISYEQYF
TRBV3-1/TRBV3-2	TRBJ1-5	TRBD1	NA	TGTGCCAGCAGCCGGACAGGGGACAATCAGCCCCAGCATTTT	CASSRTGDNQPQHF
TRBV5-1	TRBJ1-5	NA	few	TGCGCCAGCAGCTTGGAAGGACAGAAAAATCAGCCCCAGCATTTT	CASSLEGQKNQPQHF
TRBV19	TRBJ1-6	TRBD1	NA	TGTGCCAGTAGTACGCAGACAGGGACGAATTCACCCCTCCACTTT	CASSTQTGTNSPLHF
TRBV7-9	TRBJ2-3	NA	NA	TGTGCCAGCAGCTCTCGGGAGAGAACAGATACGCAGTATTTT	CASSSRERTDTQYF
TRBV7-9	TRBJ2-2	NA	NA	TGTGCCAGCAGCTTAGGGGGGCAATTGTACACCGGGGAGCTGTTTTTT	CASSLGGQLYTGELFF
TRBV4-3	TRBJ2-2	TRBD1	once	TGCGCCAGCAGCCAAGATCGGAACAGGGGAAACACCGGGGAGCTGTTTTTT	CASSQDRNRGNTGELFF